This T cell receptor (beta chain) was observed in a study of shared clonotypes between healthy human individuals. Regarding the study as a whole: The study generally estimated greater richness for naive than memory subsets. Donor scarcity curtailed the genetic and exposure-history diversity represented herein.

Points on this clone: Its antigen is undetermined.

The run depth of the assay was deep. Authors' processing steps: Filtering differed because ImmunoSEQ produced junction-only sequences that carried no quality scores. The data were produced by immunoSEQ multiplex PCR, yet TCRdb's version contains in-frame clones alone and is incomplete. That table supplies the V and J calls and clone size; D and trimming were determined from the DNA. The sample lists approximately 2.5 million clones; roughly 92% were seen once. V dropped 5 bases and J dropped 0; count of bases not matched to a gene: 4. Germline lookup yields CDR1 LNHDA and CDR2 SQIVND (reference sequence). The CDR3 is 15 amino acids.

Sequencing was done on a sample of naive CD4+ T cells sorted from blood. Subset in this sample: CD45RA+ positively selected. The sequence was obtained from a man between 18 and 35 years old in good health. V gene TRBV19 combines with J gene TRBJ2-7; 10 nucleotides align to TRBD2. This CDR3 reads CASSVSGRGSYEQYF. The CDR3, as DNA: TGTGCCAGTAGTGTAAGCGGGAGGGGCTCCTACGAGCAGTACTTC.